The T cell receptor beta chain described here comes from a study of T cell repertoires in cytomegalovirus infection. Study details: In public TCR beta signatures, there were indications of both CMV infection and matching HLA type.

Germline-derived CDR1 and CDR2 are SNHLY and FYNNEI. Deletions cut 9 bases from V and 10 bases from J, with 16 bases between. This CDR3 is 12 amino acids long. TCRdb reprocessed the reads with MiXCR, giving one entry per CDR3 protein. The data contain approximately 700,000 distinct CDR3 sequences, approximately 34% of them singletons. The sample was PBMCs. The V and J genes are TRBV2 and TRBJ2-1, with a tentative D call TRBD2 (6 bases). The sequence was obtained from a human donor in good health (CMV status not recorded). Some clones in this sample may be carry-over from other donors' samples. The CDR3 nucleotides read TGTGCCAGTGGCCAAGGGACTGGCGAGCAGTTCTTC. It codes for CASGQGTGEQFF.